This record looks at one T cell receptor beta chain sequence and its context. The antigen is unknown. These data originate in a study of T cells in narcolepsy. Turning to the study itself: Enrolled donors included narcolepsy type 1 or type 2 patients and healthy controls.

Broader study findings: Autoreactive HCRT-specific and TRIB2-specific clonotypes were marked in same-patient CSF-versus-blood CD4+ comparisons.

Clones were read by immunoSEQ multiplex PCR, and TCRdb kept only the in-frame ones, dropping some. The sample contains approximately 24,000 clones, approximately 83% of which appear only once. Between the trimmed V and J ends, which lost 0 bases and 0 bases, there was a span of 15 bases. From germline, CDR1 is LGHNA and CDR2 YNFKEQ. The CDR3 is 17 residues long. This receptor was taken from a human donor with narcolepsy. V usage is TRBV4-2 and J usage is TRBJ2-7, with D perhaps matching TRBD1 or TRBD2 (5 bases each). Specimen: CD45RA- memory CD4+ T cells from PBMCs. The CDR3 reads CASSQDWGSDNSYEQYF. For the CDR3, the DNA is TGTGCCAGCAGCCAAGATTGGGGGTCGGACAACTCCTACGAGCAGTACTTC.